This TCR beta chain was documented in a study of OX40 agonist ivuxolimab in advanced cancers. Turning to the study itself: Dose-escalation patients had hepatocellular carcinoma, melanoma, renal cell or head and neck cancer. Mean age roughly 65 years, range about 23 to 80; roughly 82% male. Notes on the study in general: Clonal expansion in partial responders at 0.1-3.0 mg/kg ranked among the lowest. The antigens recognized by the expanded peripheral T cells, that is their antigen specificity, were not determined.

The data were produced by immunoSEQ multiplex PCR, yet TCRdb's version contains in-frame clones alone and is incomplete. The sample has under 80,000 clones; 87% are singletons. Remarks on this clone: What it binds is not known.

Germline loops: CDR1 SGHAT, CDR2 FQNNGV. V dropped 1 base and J dropped 4 bases, with 8 bases sitting between them. This CDR3 is 13 amino acids long. The V gene is TRBV11-2, the J gene TRBJ2-7, with D hard to call. Specimen: CD4+ or CD8+ T cells sorted from blood, collected in a trial of the OX40 agonist ivuxolimab. The receptor was derived from an adult with an advanced solid tumor such as melanoma, head and neck, liver or kidney cancer. The CDR3 protein is CASSLAGSYEQYF. CDR3 sequence (DNA): TGTGCCAGCAGCTTAGCAGGTTCATACGAGCAGTACTTC.